These 26 T cell receptor beta chains share one sample of origin, sequenced in a study of a mutant IDH1 vaccine in newly diagnosed glioma. Profiled with immunoSEQ multiplex PCR; TCRdb holds only in-frame clones, not every one. Of around 100,000 clones listed, around 80% are singletons. Indicated time point: baseline, week 1 (first vaccination visit). This sample's treatment: pre-vaccination baseline after standard-of-care therapy. The sample consisted of PBMCs, taken from a glioma patient treated with radiotherapy, temozolomide or both. All receptors come from a man in his forties with glioma. Some clones in this sample may be carry-over from other donors' samples.

The rearrangement uses TRBV5-1 and TRBJ1-1; 7 bases fit TRBD1. The V and J ends lost 4 bases and 5 bases, in that order; junction bases with no gene match: 11. The CDR3 has 15 residues. Germline CDR1 reads SGHRS; CDR2 reads YFSETQ. The CDR3 sequence is CASSEGARGETEAFF. Here the CDR3 DNA reads TGCGCCAGCAGCGAGGGGGCGCGGGGAGAAACTGAAGCTTTCTTT.

The CDR3 nucleotides are TGTGCCAGCAGGGAGGGGTCCTACACCGGGGAGCTGTTTTTT. It is translated as CASREGSYTGELFF. This rearrangement joins TRBV6-1 to TRBJ2-2, with D possibly matching TRBD2 (6 bases). V lost 6 bases to trimming and J lost 3 bases, with 11 bases between them. This CDR3 comprises 14 residues. Germline CDR1 and CDR2: MNHNS and SASEGT.

The rearrangement links TRBV19 to TRBJ2-7; D unresolved. V was cut by 5 bases and J by 1 base, with 9 bases left in between. Germline V gives CDR1 LNHDA, CDR2 SQIVND (reference sequence). The CDR3 sequence is 13 residues long. This chain's CDR3 is CASSRKDSYEQYF. CDR3 coding DNA: TGTGCCAGTAGTCGGAAGGATTCCTACGAGCAGTACTTC.

The table lists this clone with a count of one. The chain carries TRBV6-6 and TRBJ1-6, with 7 bases that match TRBD1. CDR1 and CDR2 (germline): MNHNY, SVGAGI (reference sequence). The CDR3 length is 15 residues. With V trimmed by 5 bases and J by 7 bases, 8 bases remained unmatched. CDR3 bases: TGTGCCAGCAGTATACGGGACAGTCGCAATTCACCCCTCCACTTT. As protein: CASSIRDSRNSPLHF.

This clone was counted only a few times. The chain employs TRBV6-5 and TRBJ1-6; the match to TRBD1 covers 10 bases. The CDR3 sequence is 16 residues long. The trim removed 0 bases at V and 9 bases at J, leaving 5 bases unmatched. The germline V gene has CDR1 MNHEY and CDR2 SVGAGI. The CDR3: CASSYSGQGSGSPLHF. CDR3 nucleotides: TGTGCCAGCAGTTACTCGGGACAGGGGTCGGGTTCACCCCTCCACTTT.

By sample fraction, this clone is medium-sized. The J gene is TRBJ2-3, the V gene TRBV11-2; 12 nucleotides align to TRBD2. Germline values: CDR1 SGHAT, CDR2 FQNNGV. With 6 bases clipped from V and 2 bases from J, the junction kept 15 bases outside the gene matches. The CDR3 sequence is 19 residues long. CDR3 loop: CASRRRWLAGGNYTDTQYF. CDR3 coding DNA: TGTGCCAGCAGAAGAAGGTGGCTAGCGGGGGGGAATTACACAGATACGCAGTATTTT.

About this clone itself: The sample contains more than one DNA sequence encoding this CDR3. The V gene is TRBV2, the J gene TRBJ2-1; D not certain. The CDR3 runs 12 residues. The V gene lost 4 bases and the J gene lost 2 bases, with 3 bases spanning the gap. The germline V gene encodes CDR1 SNHLY and CDR2 FYNNEI. The CDR3 region has the DNA TGTGCCAGCAGTGGCCCCTACAATGAGCAGTTCTTC. Translation: CASSGPYNEQFF.

The V and J genes are TRBV5-6 and TRBJ2-1; TRBD1 or TRBD2 may be the D gene (5 bases each). With 4 bases removed from V and 0 bases from J, the gap between germline ends came to 17 bases. Germline CDR1 reads SGHDT; CDR2 reads YYEEEE. There are 17 residues in the CDR3. The CDR3 region has the DNA TGTGCCAGCAGCAGTATCTACTGGGGGAGCTCCTACAATGAGCAGTTCTTC. It translates to CASSSIYWGSSYNEQFF. The whole variable domain, filled in from reference TRBV5-6 and TRBJ2-1, reads DAGVTQSPTHLIKTRGQQVTLRCSPKSGHDTVSWYQQALGQGPQFIFQYYEEEERQRGNFPDRFSGHQFPNYSSELNVNALLLGDSALYLCASSSIYWGSSYNEQFFGPGTRLTVL.

The table lists this clone with a few counts. The chain combines TRBV4-1 with TRBJ1-4, with D perhaps TRBD1 (5 bases). CDR1 and CDR2 (germline): MGHRA, YSYEKL. The CDR3 runs 15 residues. The V and J ends lost 2 bases and 7 bases respectively, with 14 bases between them. The CDR3 region has the DNA TGCGCCAGCAGCCAATCGGGGGTAGGGTCTGAAAAACTGTTTTTT. Residues: CASSQSGVGSEKLFF.

On this clone: Other DNA sequences in the same sample also yield this CDR3. The chain links TRBV6-5 to TRBJ1-2; D ambiguous. The CDR3 is 13 residues long. Germline-derived CDR1 and CDR2 are MNHEY and SVGAGI. V gave up 0 bases and J gave up 4 bases, with 6 bases separating them. CDR3 in amino acids: CASSYSTGYGYTF. The CDR3 bases are TGTGCCAGCAGTTACTCGACTGGCTATGGCTACACCTTC.

V usage is TRBV25-1 and J usage is TRBJ1-1, with D possibly TRBD1 on 6 matching bases. Germline CDR1 MGHDK, CDR2 SYGVNS. The CDR3 consists of 16 residues. The V end was cut by 2 bases, the J end by 5 bases, with 18 bases between. CDR3: CASSESSGGLGTEAFF. The CDR3 bases are TGTGCCAGCAGTGAAAGTAGTGGGGGGCTGGGAACTGAAGCTTTCTTT.

The chain uses TRBV7-9 and TRBJ2-7; possibly TRBD1 for D (6 bases). The germline V and J ends were trimmed by 1 base and 3 bases, with 13 bases remaining between them. This CDR3 has 15 residues. Germline-derived CDR1 and CDR2 are SEHNR and FQNEAQ (reference sequence). The CDR3 region has the DNA TGTGCCAGCAGCTTAGTGGGACAAGGGGGCTACGAGCAGTACTTC. Protein sequence: CASSLVGQGGYEQYF.

This sequence joins TRBV5-6 and TRBJ1-6; D remains ambiguous. CDR3 length: 15 amino acids. The germline V gene encodes CDR1 SGHDT and CDR2 YYEEEE. The V gene lost 2 bases and the J gene lost 9 bases, with 15 bases spanning the gap. CDR3: CASSFWSISGSPLHF. In DNA form, the CDR3 reads TGTGCCAGCAGCTTCTGGTCCATAAGTGGTTCACCCCTCCACTTT.

J is TRBJ2-7 and V is TRBV5-6; TRBD1 matches at 8 bases. V was clipped by 2 bases and J by 2 bases; unmatched bases: 9. CDR3 length: 16 amino acids. Germline assignment: CDR1 SGHDT and CDR2 YYEEEE. In DNA, the CDR3 is TGTGCCAGCAGCTTCGACAGGGGACGAATCCCCTACGAGCAGTACTTC. As protein: CASSFDRGRIPYEQYF.

The chain joins TRBV6-1 to TRBJ2-7; the match to TRBD1 covers 9 bases. Germline values: CDR1 MNHNS, CDR2 SASEGT. V lost 7 bases, J lost 6 bases, and 4 bases stayed unmatched. The CDR3 length is 12 residues. CDR3 in amino acids: CASTGTGLEQYF. In DNA, the CDR3 is TGTGCCAGCACCGGGACAGGGCTCGAGCAGTACTTC.

The J gene is TRBJ2-3, the V gene TRBV5-4; D is possibly TRBD2 (6 bases). The CDR3 extends over 15 amino acids. Germline values: CDR1 SGHNT, CDR2 YYREEE (reference sequence). The V and J ends lost 0 bases and 2 bases respectively, with 10 bases between them. DNA for the CDR3: TGTGCCAGCAGCTTGGCTCGGGGGTACACAGATACGCAGTATTTT. It translates to CASSLARGYTDTQYF.

V gene TRBV7-9 combines with J gene TRBJ2-7, with D possibly matching TRBD1 (5 bases). This CDR3 comprises 18 residues. Germline-derived CDR1 and CDR2 are SEHNR and FQNEAQ (reference sequence). V dropped 2 bases and J dropped 6 bases, with 26 bases sitting between them. As DNA, the CDR3 is TGTGCCAGCAGCTTATCCCCACTCGGACAAAGGAGAGTTGGCGAGCAGTACTTC. This gives the protein CASSLSPLGQRRVGEQYF.

The rearrangement joins TRBV5-6 to TRBJ2-3; 10 bases are shared with TRBD2. The germline CDR1 and CDR2 sequences are SGHDT and YYEEEE. Germline trimming cut 5 bases from V and 7 bases from J; bases unmatched to any gene: 10. This CDR3 has 15 residues. The CDR3 coding sequence is TGTGCCAGCAGTCCAGGACTAGCGGTGAAATATACGCAGTATTTT. Protein product: CASSPGLAVKYTQYF.

The chain joins TRBV7-8 to TRBJ2-7, with 9 bases aligning to TRBD1. CDR1 SGHVS and CDR2 FQNEAQ come from the germline V gene. The trim removed 4 bases at V and 3 bases at J, leaving 7 bases unmatched. The CDR3 contains 15 residues. Here the CDR3 reads CASSSPWDRDYEQYF. Written as DNA, the CDR3 is TGTGCCAGCAGCTCCCCGTGGGACAGGGACTACGAGCAGTACTTC.

This chain joins TRBV5-4 and TRBJ2-5; D tentatively reads TRBD1 or TRBD2 (5 bases each). The V end lost 4 bases, the J end lost 1 base, and 11 bases lay between the germline ends. This CDR3 spans 14 amino acids. Germline CDR1 reads SGHNT; CDR2 reads YYREEE (reference sequence). The CDR3 nucleotides are TGTGCCAGCAGCCGGGACGGACTCCAAGAGACCCAGTACTTC. Its protein is CASSRDGLQETQYF.

Only a few counts were recorded for this clone. This chain links TRBV27 with TRBJ2-7; D is unresolved. The CDR3 is 13 amino acids. Trimming took off 2 bases at V and 6 bases at J, with 11 bases between the two ends. The germline V gene encodes CDR1 MNHEY and CDR2 SMNVEV (reference sequence). The DNA for the CDR3 is TGTGCCAGCAGTTTAGGTATCAACGGCGAGCAGTACTTC. It codes for CASSLGINGEQYF.

The chain employs TRBV5-1 and TRBJ1-2; 7 bases fit TRBD1. V gave up 4 bases and J gave up 4 bases; unmatched junction bases: 10. The CDR3 covers 15 residues. Germline lookup yields CDR1 SGHRS and CDR2 YFSETQ. This chain's CDR3 is CASSLTGPSGYGYTF. CDR3 DNA: TGCGCCAGCAGCCTGACAGGGCCATCAGGCTATGGCTACACCTTC. Full variable domain (rest looked up from reference TRBV5-1 and TRBJ1-2): KAGVTQTPRYLIKTRGQQVTLSCSPISGHRSVSWYQQTPGQGLQFLFEYFSETQRNKGNFPGRFSGRQFSNSRSEMNVSTLELGDSALYLCASSLTGPSGYGYTFGSGTRLTVV.

V usage is TRBV19 and J usage is TRBJ1-1; D call uncertain. The CDR3 is made up of 14 amino acids. V was shortened by 5 bases and J by 5 bases, with 15 bases between the two germline ends. Germline V gene lookup returns CDR1 LNHDA and CDR2 SQIVND (reference sequence). In nucleotides, the CDR3 is TGTGCCAGTAGTCCCGAGTCGGGGATTACTGAAGCTTTCTTT. Protein sequence: CASSPESGITEAFF.

The gene calls are TRBV5-4 and TRBJ1-2; D is unclear. Looked up from germline, CDR1 is SGHNT and CDR2 is YYREEE (reference sequence). V dropped 8 bases and J dropped 0 bases, with 14 bases sitting between them. CDR3 size: 14 residues. CDR3 sequence (DNA): TGTGCCAGTACCACAAGCCGAGCTAACTATGGCTACACCTTC. Protein: CASTTSRANYGYTF. The whole variable domain, remainder taken from reference TRBV5-4 and TRBJ1-2, is ETGVTQSPTHLIKTRGQQVTLRCSSQSGHNTVSWYQQALGQGPQFIFQYYREEENGRGNFPPRFSGLQFPNYSSELNVNALELDDSALYLCASTTSRANYGYTFGSGTRLTVV.

This clone showed up just a few times. This chain uses TRBV9 with TRBJ1-5; D call uncertain. This CDR3 contains 12 residues. Trimming removed 0 bases at V and 7 bases at J, with 5 bases between. Germline V gives CDR1 SGDLS, CDR2 YYNGEE. DNA for the CDR3: TGTGCCAGCAGCGTAGAAGGGCAGCCCCAGCATTTT. Translation: CASSVEGQPQHF.

In its sample, this clone ranks as medium-sized. This rearrangement joins TRBV5-4 to TRBJ2-1; 8 bases are shared with TRBD2. V lost 2 bases and J lost 5; bases outside the gene matches: 3. The CDR3 spans 14 residues. Germline V gene lookup returns CDR1 SGHNT and CDR2 YYREEE (reference sequence). CDR3 coding DNA: TGTGCCAGCAGCTTAACTAGCGGAGACAATGAGCAGTTCTTC. This encodes CASSLTSGDNEQFF.